This TCR beta chain was sequenced in a study of OX40 agonist ivuxolimab in advanced cancers. This CDR3 has 17 amino acids. The germline gives CDR1 MNHEY, CDR2 SMNVEV (reference sequence). V trimming: 8 bases; J trimming: 6 bases; junction bases outside the gene matches: 11. Only in-frame clones appear in the TCRdb table, and some are missing; sequencing was by immunoSEQ multiplex PCR. The sample carries over 55,000 clones, approximately 88% recorded once. The sample was CD4+ or CD8+ T cells sorted from blood, taken in a trial of the OX40 agonist ivuxolimab. The receptor's source is an adult with an advanced solid tumor such as melanoma, head and neck, liver or kidney cancer. The J gene is TRBJ2-1, the V gene TRBV27, with TRBD2 matching over 15 bases. CDR3 loop: CASVGRTSGRALNEQFF. The CDR3 DNA sequence: TGTGCCAGCGTTGGCAGGACTAGCGGGAGGGCCCTCAATGAGCAGTTCTTC.